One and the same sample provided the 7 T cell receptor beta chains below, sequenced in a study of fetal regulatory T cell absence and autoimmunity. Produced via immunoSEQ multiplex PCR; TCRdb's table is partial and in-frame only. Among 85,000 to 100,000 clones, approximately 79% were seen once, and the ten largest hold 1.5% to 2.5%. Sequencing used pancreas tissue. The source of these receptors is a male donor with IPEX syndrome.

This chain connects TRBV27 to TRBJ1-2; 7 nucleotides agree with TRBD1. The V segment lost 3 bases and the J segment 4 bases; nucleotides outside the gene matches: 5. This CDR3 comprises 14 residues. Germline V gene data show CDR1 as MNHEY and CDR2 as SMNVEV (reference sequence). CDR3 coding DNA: TGTGCCAGCAGTTTCAGGGGACAGAGCTATGGCTACACCTTC. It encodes CASSFRGQSYGYTF.

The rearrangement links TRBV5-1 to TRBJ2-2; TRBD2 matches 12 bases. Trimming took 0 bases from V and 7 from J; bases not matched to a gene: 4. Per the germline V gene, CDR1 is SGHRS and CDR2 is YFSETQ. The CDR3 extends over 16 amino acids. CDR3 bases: TGCGCCAGCAGCTTGGGACTAGCGGGAGTTGGCGGGGAGCTGTTTTTT. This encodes CASSLGLAGVGGELFF.

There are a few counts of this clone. The CDR3 loop is CASSKWRVSSGNTIYF. Written as DNA, the CDR3 is TGTGCCAGCAGCAAATGGCGGGTTAGCTCTGGAAACACCATATATTTT. The chain joins TRBV21-1 to TRBJ1-3. TRBV21-1 is recorded as a pseudogene. The CDR3 consists of 16 residues.

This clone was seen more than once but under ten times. The CDR3 coding sequence is TGTGGGACTAGCGACAACACCGGGGAGCTGTTTTTT. Residues: CGTSDNTGELFF. V gene TRBV30 combines with J gene TRBJ2-2, with 9 bases identical to TRBD2. Germline CDR1 reads GTSNPN; CDR2 reads SVGIG (reference sequence). The CDR3 has 12 amino acids. Combining the CDR3 with reference TRBV30 and TRBJ2-2 gives the whole variable domain SQTIHQWPATLVQPVGSPLSLECTVEGTSNPNLYWYRQAAGRGLQLLFYSVGIGQISSEVPQNLSASRPQDRQFILSSKKLLLSDSGFYLCGTSDNTGELFFGEGSRLTVL.

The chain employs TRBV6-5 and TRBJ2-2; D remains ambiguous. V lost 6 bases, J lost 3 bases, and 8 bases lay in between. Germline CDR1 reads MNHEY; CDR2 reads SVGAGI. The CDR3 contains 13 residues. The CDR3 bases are TGTGCCAGCAGCCGGGCACACACCGGGGAGCTGTTTTTT. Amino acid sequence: CASSRAHTGELFF.

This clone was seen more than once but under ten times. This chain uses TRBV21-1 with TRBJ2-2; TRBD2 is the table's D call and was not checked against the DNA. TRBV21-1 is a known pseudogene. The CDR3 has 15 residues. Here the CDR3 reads CASSIEALNTGELFF. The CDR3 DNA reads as TGTGCCAGCAGCATCGAGGCCTTGAACACCGGGGAGCTGTTTTTT.

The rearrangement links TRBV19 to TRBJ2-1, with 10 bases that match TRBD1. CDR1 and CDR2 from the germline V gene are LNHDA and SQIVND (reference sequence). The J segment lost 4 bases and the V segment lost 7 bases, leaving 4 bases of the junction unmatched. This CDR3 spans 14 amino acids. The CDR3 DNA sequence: TGTGCCAGTACTCCGGGACAGGGGTACAATGAGCAGTTCTTC. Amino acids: CASTPGQGYNEQFF.